The 26 T cell receptor beta chains in this list originate from one sample, sequenced in a study of T cell responses to AZD1222 COVID-19 vaccine. The data were produced by immunoSEQ multiplex PCR, yet TCRdb's version contains in-frame clones alone and is incomplete. The sample includes 89,000 or so clones, around 84% of them seen just once. This specimen was peripheral blood, taken 28 days after the second AZD1222 dose. The receptors originated from an adult who received the AZD1222 COVID-19 vaccine.

J is TRBJ1-1 and V is TRBV28, with TRBD1 as a possible D gene (6 bases). Per the germline V gene, CDR1 is MDHEN and CDR2 is SYDVKM. The CDR3 loop spans 16 amino acids. The V end lost 1 base, the J end lost 4 bases, and 16 bases lay between the germline ends. The CDR3 coding sequence is TGTGCCAGCAGTTTATCTCCGGGCCTAGGGGGCACTGAAGCTTTCTTT. This codes for CASSLSPGLGGTEAFF.

The chain couples TRBV9 to TRBJ2-1, with 10 bases matching TRBD2. V shed 4 bases, J shed 7 bases, and the junction held 2 bases outside the gene matches. CDR3 size: 13 residues. Germline CDR1 and CDR2: SGDLS and YYNGEE. The chain's CDR3 is CASSTSGINEQFF. The CDR3 nucleotides are TGTGCCAGCAGCACTAGCGGGATAAATGAGCAGTTCTTC.

This sequence joins TRBV4-2 and TRBJ2-1; D is perhaps TRBD1 (6 bases). The CDR3 is 16 residues long. V shed 2 bases and J shed 2 bases, with 13 bases lying between them. Germline CDR1 is LGHNA and CDR2 is YNFKEQ. The CDR3 DNA is TGTGCCAGCAGCCAAATCAAGGGGGTACCCTACAATGAGCAGTTCTTC. Residues: CASSQIKGVPYNEQFF.

This chain connects TRBV29-1 to TRBJ1-1; D call uncertain. CDR3 length equals 14 residues. The V gene's germline CDR1 is SQVTM and CDR2 ANQGSEA. Trimming stripped 7 bases from V and 4 bases from J, with 19 bases between. The DNA of the CDR3 is TGCAGCGGCGGGGAACTCAGCTTTGGCACTGAAGCTTTCTTT. This codes for CSGGELSFGTEAFF.

The rearrangement links TRBV6-4 to TRBJ2-7, with TRBD1 matching 10 bases. The germline V gene encodes CDR1 MRHNA and CDR2 SNTAGT. With 5 bases clipped from V and 4 bases from J, the junction kept 11 bases outside the gene matches. The length of the CDR3 is 16 residues. The DNA of the CDR3 is TGTGCCAGCAGTTCCGCACCGGGACAGGGGTCTTACGAGCAGTACTTC. As protein: CASSSAPGQGSYEQYF.

J is TRBJ2-7 and V is TRBV13; no firm D call. The CDR3 is 16 amino acids. Trimming stripped 5 bases from V and 4 bases from J, with 21 bases between. Germline V gene sequence: CDR1 PRHDT, CDR2 FYEKMQ (reference sequence). The CDR3 sequence is CASSPRPAPRGYEQYF. DNA of the CDR3: TGTGCCAGCAGCCCTCGCCCCGCCCCCCGAGGATACGAGCAGTACTTC. Based on the CDR3 plus reference TRBV13 and TRBJ2-7, the full variable domain is AAGVIQSPRHLIKEKRETATLKCYPIPRHDTVYWYQQGPGQDPQFLISFYEKMQSDKGSIPDRFSAQQFSDYHSELNMSSLELGDSALYFCASSPRPAPRGYEQYFGPGTRLTVT.

The V and J genes are TRBV6-6 and TRBJ1-3; D is unclear. CDR3 length: 15 amino acids. CDR1 is MNHNY and CDR2 is SVGAGI in the germline V gene (reference sequence). V dropped 0 bases and J dropped 1 base, with 7 bases sitting between them. CDR3: CASSYSTRSGNTIYF. CDR3 coding DNA: TGTGCCAGCAGTTACTCGACTCGGTCTGGAAACACCATATATTTT.

The V gene is TRBV6-5, the J gene TRBJ1-6; tentatively, D is TRBD1 (5 bases). The germline gives CDR1 MNHEY, CDR2 SVGAGI. The CDR3 has 16 residues. Between the trimmed V and J ends, which lost 0 bases and 5 bases, there was a span of 11 bases. The CDR3 DNA reads TGTGCCAGCAGTTACTCGGCCGGGGCGAATAATTCACCCCTCCACTTT. Protein sequence: CASSYSAGANNSPLHF.

This chain joins TRBV5-8 and TRBJ1-1, with no clear D. Germline V lookup: CDR1 SGHTS, CDR2 YDEGEE. V was shortened by 4 bases and J by 1 base, with 11 bases between the two germline ends. CDR3 length equals 14 residues. This CDR3 is CASSILPGNTEAFF. The CDR3 region has the DNA TGTGCCAGCAGCATTTTGCCGGGGAACACTGAAGCTTTCTTT.

The genes are TRBV19 and TRBJ2-2; TRBD2 agrees at 12 bases. With 4 bases clipped from V and 0 bases from J, the junction kept 18 bases outside the gene matches. The CDR3 runs 22 residues. Germline CDR1 and CDR2: LNHDA and SQIVND (reference sequence). In DNA form, the CDR3 reads TGTGCCAGTAGTACCCGGCCCGGGACTAGCGGGTTTCCCAACGCGAACACCGGGGAGCTGTTTTTT. It encodes CASSTRPGTSGFPNANTGELFF. The full variable domain, with the rest looked up from reference TRBV19 and TRBJ2-2, is DGGITQSPKYLFRKEGQNVTLSCEQNLNHDAMYWYRQDPGQGLRLIYYSQIVNDFQKGDIAEGYSVSREKKESFPLTVTSAQKNPTAFYLCASSTRPGTSGFPNANTGELFFGEGSRLTVL.

This clone was detected only once. The CDR3: CACLDRSNYGYTF. CDR3 DNA: TGTGCCTGCCTGGACCGCTCTAACTATGGCTACACCTTC. V usage is TRBV6-5 and J usage is TRBJ1-2; D remains ambiguous. The length of the CDR3 is 13 residues. Trimming took off 11 bases at V and 0 bases at J, with 13 bases between the two ends. The germline gives CDR1 MNHEY, CDR2 SVGAGI.

The chain joins TRBV5-1 to TRBJ1-2, with a weak D call TRBD1 (5 bases). Between the trimmed V and J ends, which lost 2 bases and 6 bases, there was a span of 14 bases. The CDR3 loop spans 14 amino acids. Germline CDR1 is SGHRS and CDR2 is YFSETQ. DNA of the CDR3: TGCGCCAGCAGCTTAACCGGAAGGGACGATGGCTACACCTTC. It yields the protein CASSLTGRDDGYTF.

The gene calls are TRBV30 and TRBJ2-2; perhaps TRBD2 as D (6 bases). The V gene's germline CDR1 is GTSNPN and CDR2 SVGIG (reference sequence). The CDR3 is 15 residues long. Trimming stripped 4 bases from V and 5 bases from J, with 17 bases between. The CDR3 nucleotides read TGTGCCTGGACGACCAGGAGGGCCTGGACCGGGGAGCTGTTTTTT. It yields the protein CAWTTRRAWTGELFF.

V and J are TRBV6-5 and TRBJ2-5; D not certain. This CDR3 has 14 residues. Germline V gene lookup returns CDR1 MNHEY and CDR2 SVGAGI. The ends were cut back, 1 base at V and 5 bases at J, with 11 bases in the middle. CDR3 bases: TGTGCCAGCAGTTACTTGGCGGACGGGGAGACCCAGTACTTC. This translates into CASSYLADGETQYF.

This clone was recorded only once. Here the CDR3 DNA reads TGTGCCAGCAGTTTTTTTCTGGGGGTGGAAGAGACCCAGTACTTC. As protein: CASSFFLGVEETQYF. V usage is TRBV28 and J usage is TRBJ2-5; D may correspond to TRBD1 or TRBD2 (5 bases each). The V gene lost 3 bases and the J gene lost 3 bases, with 14 bases spanning the gap. Germline V gives CDR1 MDHEN, CDR2 SYDVKM. The CDR3 loop spans 15 amino acids.

The chain employs TRBV11-2 and TRBJ1-1; D is uncertain. Germline CDR1 SGHAT, CDR2 FQNNGV. The CDR3 has 13 amino acids. V was pared by 2 bases and J by 1 base, with 5 bases between. CDR3 in DNA: TGTGCCAGCAGCTTACATCAGAACACTGAAGCTTTCTTT. Its protein product is CASSLHQNTEAFF. The full variable domain, rest sourced from reference TRBV11-2 and TRBJ1-1, is EAGVAQSPRYKIIEKRQSVAFWCNPISGHATLYWYQQILGQGPKLLIQFQNNGVVDDSQLPKDRFSAERLKGVDSTLKIQPAKLEDSAVYLCASSLHQNTEAFFGQGTRLTVV.

In DNA, the CDR3 is TGTGCCAGCAGTACTATGACAGGGGGCAATCAGCCCCAGCATTTT. Its protein is CASSTMTGGNQPQHF. The chain employs TRBV6-5 and TRBJ1-5; 8 bases are a match to TRBD1. Germline-derived CDR1 and CDR2 are MNHEY and SVGAGI. V was pared by 5 bases and J by 2 bases, with 5 bases of the junction left unmatched. The CDR3 length is 15 residues.

This chain connects TRBV6-6 to TRBJ1-5, with TRBD1 matching over 8 bases. The CDR3 is 16 residues long. The germline gives CDR1 MNHNY, CDR2 SVGAGI (reference sequence). J was trimmed by 3 bases and V by 4 bases; bases with no gene match: 8. CDR3 nucleotide sequence: TGTGCCAGCAGTTCCAATACAGGGGGTCACAATCAGCCCCAGCATTTT. This codes for CASSSNTGGHNQPQHF.

This chain uses TRBV10-3 with TRBJ2-5, with D possibly TRBD2 on 5 matching bases. CDR1 is ENHRY and CDR2 is SYGVKD in the germline V gene. V was shortened by 1 base and J by 3 bases, with 12 bases between the two germline ends. The CDR3 loop spans 15 amino acids. The CDR3 DNA reads TGTGCCATCAGTGAGTGGAGGCAGGCTAAAGAGACCCAGTACTTC. Its protein is CAISEWRQAKETQYF.

The CDR3 is CASYPNVGTEAFF. Written as DNA, the CDR3 is TGTGCCAGCTATCCAAACGTAGGCACTGAAGCTTTCTTT. The V call is TRBV12-3 or TRBV12-4, the J call TRBJ1-1; D remains ambiguous. Trimming removed 8 bases from V and 4 bases from J, with 14 bases in between. The CDR3 runs to 13 residues.

This clone was detected only once. The chain is built from TRBV4-1 and TRBJ2-1; tentatively, D is TRBD1 (6 bases). The ends were cut back, 0 bases at V and 0 bases at J, with 12 bases in the middle. CDR1 is MGHRA and CDR2 is YSYEKL in the germline V gene. There are 17 residues in the CDR3. DNA of the CDR3: TGCGCCAGCAGCCAAGATCTTGTACAGGGCTCCTACAATGAGCAGTTCTTC. Translating gives CASSQDLVQGSYNEQFF.

This clone was observed a handful of times. J is TRBJ2-5 and V is TRBV6-6, with D uncertain. CDR1 and CDR2 (germline): MNHNY, SVGAGI (reference sequence). The CDR3 consists of 14 residues. Trimming pared 1 base from V and 5 bases from J, leaving 11 bases between. CDR3: CASSYLADGETQYF. CDR3 sequence (DNA): TGTGCCAGCAGTTACTTGGCGGACGGGGAGACCCAGTACTTC.

The V and J genes are TRBV21-1 and TRBJ1-3. TRBV21-1 is a documented pseudogene. This CDR3 is 15 amino acids long. The CDR3 is CASSKGRGSGNTIYF. CDR3 nucleotides: TGTGCCAGCAGCAAAGGTCGAGGCTCTGGAAACACCATATATTTT.

The V gene is TRBV27, the J gene TRBJ2-3; possibly TRBD2 for D (6 bases). The CDR3 runs 15 residues. Trimming stripped 4 bases from V and 0 bases from J, with 11 bases between. The germline V gene has CDR1 MNHEY and CDR2 SMNVEV (reference sequence). The CDR3: CASSSSGYSTDTQYF. In DNA form, the CDR3 reads TGTGCCAGCAGTTCCAGCGGGTACAGCACAGATACGCAGTATTTT.

This chain uses TRBV6-5 with TRBJ2-5, with TRBD2 identical over 9 bases. The CDR3 is 13 residues long. The germline CDR1 and CDR2 sequences are MNHEY and SVGAGI. V shed 6 bases, J shed 5 bases, and the junction held 4 bases outside the gene matches. The CDR3 spells CASRQSGRETQYF. Written as DNA, the CDR3 is TGTGCCAGCAGGCAAAGCGGGAGGGAGACCCAGTACTTC.

The chain has TRBV6-6 and TRBJ2-6; no clear D gene. V lost 4 bases to trimming and J lost 4 bases, with 2 bases between them. Germline CDR1 and CDR2: MNHNY and SVGAGI (reference sequence). The CDR3 contains 12 residues. Here the CDR3 reads CASSWGANVLTF. Written as DNA, the CDR3 is TGTGCCAGCAGTTGGGGGGCCAACGTCCTGACTTTC.